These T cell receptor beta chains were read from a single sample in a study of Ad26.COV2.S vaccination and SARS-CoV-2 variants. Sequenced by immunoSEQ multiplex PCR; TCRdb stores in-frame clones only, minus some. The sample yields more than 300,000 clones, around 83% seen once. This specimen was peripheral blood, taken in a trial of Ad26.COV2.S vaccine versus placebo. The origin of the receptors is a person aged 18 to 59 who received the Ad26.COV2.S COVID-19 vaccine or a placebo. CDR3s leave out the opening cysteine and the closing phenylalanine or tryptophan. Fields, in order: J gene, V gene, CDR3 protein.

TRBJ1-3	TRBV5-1	ASSPDGIQGGNTIY
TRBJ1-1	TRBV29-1	SVYKFRDITEAF
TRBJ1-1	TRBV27	ASSRLTGVNTEAF
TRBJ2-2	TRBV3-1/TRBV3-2	ARTGGDGELF
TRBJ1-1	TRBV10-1	ASNSWQDTEAF
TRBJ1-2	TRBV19	ASISDDNYGYT
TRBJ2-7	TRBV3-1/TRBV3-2	ASSPRPSGGYEQY
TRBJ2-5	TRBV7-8	ASSLGLAGGPGTQY
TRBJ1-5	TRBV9	ASSVGLDQPQH
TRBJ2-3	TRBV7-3	ASSPRPENTDTQY
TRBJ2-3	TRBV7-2	ASTWAGTRDTQY
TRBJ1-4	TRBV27	ASSLILRDNEKLF
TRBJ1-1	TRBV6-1	ASSEAGDTEAF
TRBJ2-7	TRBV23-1	ASSHGEGQY
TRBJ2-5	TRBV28	ASSLWGSSETQY
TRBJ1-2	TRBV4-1	ASSPRGGSYGYT
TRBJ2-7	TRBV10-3	AISEITSGEQY
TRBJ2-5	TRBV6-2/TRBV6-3	ASSARGPQETQY
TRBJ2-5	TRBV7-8	ASSRTGLGETQY
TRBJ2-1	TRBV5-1	ASSWGAAYNEQF
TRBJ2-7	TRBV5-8	ASSPRPGADYEQY
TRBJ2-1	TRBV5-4	ASSWDRGQYNEQF
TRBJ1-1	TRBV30	AWTGGLDTEAF
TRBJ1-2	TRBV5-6	ASSTGQMAQYGYT
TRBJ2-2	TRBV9	ASSPRANTGELF
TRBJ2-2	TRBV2	ASNPVSNGELF
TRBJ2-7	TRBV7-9	ASSWAGQTSYEQY
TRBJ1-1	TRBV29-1	SGRQGAAEAF
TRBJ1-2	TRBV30	AWSVGQGAYGYT
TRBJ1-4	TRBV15	ATSRDRGNEKLF
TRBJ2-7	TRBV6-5	ASSYTGTTSYEQY
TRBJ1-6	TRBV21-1	ASSIQGNRQTGPSIPHNSPLH
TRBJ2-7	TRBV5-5	ASSSPGLATIYEQY
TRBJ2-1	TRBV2	ASSRSGGPYNEQF
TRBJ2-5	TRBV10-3	AISRGGPGETQY
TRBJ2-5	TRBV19	ASSGGGAQETQY
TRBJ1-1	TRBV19	ASSIAQGTSEAF
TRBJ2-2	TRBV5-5	ASSYMAGGELF
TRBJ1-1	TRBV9	ASSVGIGGGQGYTEAF
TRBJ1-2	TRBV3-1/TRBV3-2	ASSAQGIHGYT
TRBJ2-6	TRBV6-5	ASGQDSGANVLT
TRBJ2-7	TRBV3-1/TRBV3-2	ASSRRDRVDEQY
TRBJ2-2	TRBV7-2	ASSLVGLAAGGELF
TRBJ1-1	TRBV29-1	SVEVGVNTEAF
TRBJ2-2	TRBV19	ASRHKSGAGGELF
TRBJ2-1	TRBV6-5	ASKAVGGVHEQF
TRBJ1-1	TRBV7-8	ASSSPLGLGAF
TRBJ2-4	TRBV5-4	ASSLGGPPAKNIQY
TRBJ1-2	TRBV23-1	ASSQAYYT
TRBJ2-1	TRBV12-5	ASGLGTKGRLNEQF
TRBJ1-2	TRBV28	ASSPGQSVYGYT
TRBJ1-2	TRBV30	AWSVKGAAPADYGYT
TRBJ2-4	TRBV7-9	ASSLGDRGVIQY
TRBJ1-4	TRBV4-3	ASSSRQGAGEKLF
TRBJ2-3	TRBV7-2	ASSSRDQVHTQY
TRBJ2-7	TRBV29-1	SVSGLGQGNYEQY
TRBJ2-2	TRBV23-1	ASSQCRPGGRNITSITGELF
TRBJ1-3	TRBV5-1	ASSLADRVTGNTIY
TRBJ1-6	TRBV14	ASSQVRLFRDLYNSPLH